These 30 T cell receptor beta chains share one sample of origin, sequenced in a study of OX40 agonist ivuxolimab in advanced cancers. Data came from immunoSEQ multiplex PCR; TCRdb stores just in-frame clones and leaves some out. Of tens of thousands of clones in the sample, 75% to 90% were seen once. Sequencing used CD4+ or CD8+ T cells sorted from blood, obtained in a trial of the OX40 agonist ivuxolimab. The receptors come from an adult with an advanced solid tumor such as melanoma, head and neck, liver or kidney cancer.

Here the CDR3 reads CASSSHYSEQFF. The DNA of the CDR3 is TGTGCCAGCAGCTCACATTATAGTGAGCAGTTCTTC. The chain recombines TRBV7-9 with TRBJ2-1; D gene unclear. From germline, CDR1 is SEHNR and CDR2 FQNEAQ (reference sequence). CDR3 length equals 12 residues. The germline V and J ends were trimmed by 4 bases and 9 bases, with 10 bases remaining between them.

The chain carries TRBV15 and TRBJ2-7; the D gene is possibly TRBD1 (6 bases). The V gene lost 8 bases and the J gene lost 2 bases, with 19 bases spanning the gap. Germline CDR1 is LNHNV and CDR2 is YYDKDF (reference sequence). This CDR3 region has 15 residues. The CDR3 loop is CATGLSDRYTYEQYF. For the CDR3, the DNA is TGTGCCACCGGACTCTCCGACAGGTATACCTACGAGCAGTACTTC.

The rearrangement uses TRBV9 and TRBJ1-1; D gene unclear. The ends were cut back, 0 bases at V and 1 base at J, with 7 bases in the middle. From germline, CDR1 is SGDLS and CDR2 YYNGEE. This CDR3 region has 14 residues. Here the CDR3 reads CASSVDVGNTEAFF. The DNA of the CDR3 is TGTGCCAGCAGCGTAGATGTAGGGAACACTGAAGCTTTCTTT.

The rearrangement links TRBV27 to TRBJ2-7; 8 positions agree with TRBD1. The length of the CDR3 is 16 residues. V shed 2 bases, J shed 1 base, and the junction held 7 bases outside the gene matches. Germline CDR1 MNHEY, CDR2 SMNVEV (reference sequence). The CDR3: CASSLHSGGSSYEQYF. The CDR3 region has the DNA TGTGCCAGCAGTTTACACTCAGGGGGCTCATCCTACGAGCAGTACTTC.

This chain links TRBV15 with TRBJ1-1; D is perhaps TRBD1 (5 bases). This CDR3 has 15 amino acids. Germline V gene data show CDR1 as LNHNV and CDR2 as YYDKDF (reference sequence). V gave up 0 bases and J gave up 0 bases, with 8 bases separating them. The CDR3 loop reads CATSRDGTLNTEAFF. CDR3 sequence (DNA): TGTGCCACCAGCAGAGATGGGACGTTGAACACTGAAGCTTTCTTT.

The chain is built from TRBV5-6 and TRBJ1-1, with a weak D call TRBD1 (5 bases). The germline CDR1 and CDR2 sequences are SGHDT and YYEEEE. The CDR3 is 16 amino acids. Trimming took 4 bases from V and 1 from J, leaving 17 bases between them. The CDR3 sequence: CASSKGAGLPNTEAFF. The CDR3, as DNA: TGTGCCAGCAGCAAAGGGGCAGGGCTCCCGAACACTGAAGCTTTCTTT.

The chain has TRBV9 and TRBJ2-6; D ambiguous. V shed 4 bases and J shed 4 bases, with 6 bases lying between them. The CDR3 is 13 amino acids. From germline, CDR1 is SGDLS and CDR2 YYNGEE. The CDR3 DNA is TGTGCCAGCAGCCCCATGGGGGCCAACGTCCTGACTTTC. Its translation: CASSPMGANVLTF.

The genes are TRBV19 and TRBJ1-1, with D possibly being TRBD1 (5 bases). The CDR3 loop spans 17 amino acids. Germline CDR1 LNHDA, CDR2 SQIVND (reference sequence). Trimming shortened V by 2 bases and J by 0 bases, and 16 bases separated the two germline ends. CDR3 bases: TGTGCCAGTAGTATAAGCACAGGACGCGATATGAACACTGAAGCTTTCTTT. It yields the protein CASSISTGRDMNTEAFF.

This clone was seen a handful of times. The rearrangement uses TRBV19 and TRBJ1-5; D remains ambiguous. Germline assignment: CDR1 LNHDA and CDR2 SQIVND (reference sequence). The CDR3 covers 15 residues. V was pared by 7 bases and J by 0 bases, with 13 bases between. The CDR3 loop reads CASTAGSGSNQPQHF. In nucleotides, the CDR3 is TGTGCCAGTACCGCGGGCAGCGGTAGCAATCAGCCCCAGCATTTT.

Here the CDR3 reads CASSYGGDGLQPQHF. The CDR3 DNA follows: TGTGCCAGCAGTTACGGGGGGGACGGTTTACAGCCCCAGCATTTT. This chain uses TRBV6-6 with TRBJ1-5; D might be TRBD1 (5 bases). The CDR3 covers 15 residues. V was clipped by 2 bases and J by 7 bases, with 15 bases between them. The germline V gene has CDR1 MNHNY and CDR2 SVGAGI (reference sequence).

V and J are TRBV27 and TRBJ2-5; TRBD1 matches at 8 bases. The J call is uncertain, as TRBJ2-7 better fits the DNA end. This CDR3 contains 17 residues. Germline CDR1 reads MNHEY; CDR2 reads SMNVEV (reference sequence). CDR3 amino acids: CASSFLYGTGAFYEQYF. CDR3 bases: TGTGCCAGCAGTTTTCTCTATGGGACAGGAGCTTTCTACGAGCAGTACTTC.

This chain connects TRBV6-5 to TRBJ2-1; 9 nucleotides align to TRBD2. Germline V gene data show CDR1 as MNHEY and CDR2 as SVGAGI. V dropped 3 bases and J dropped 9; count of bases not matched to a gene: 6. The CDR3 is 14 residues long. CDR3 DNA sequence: TGTGCCAGCAGTTATAGCGGGAGCAGGGGTGAGCAGTTCTTC. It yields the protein CASSYSGSRGEQFF.

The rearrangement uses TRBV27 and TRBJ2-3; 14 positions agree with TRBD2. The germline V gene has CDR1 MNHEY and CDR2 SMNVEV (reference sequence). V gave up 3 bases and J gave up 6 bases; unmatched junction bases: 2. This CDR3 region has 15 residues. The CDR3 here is CASSFGTSGSDTQYF. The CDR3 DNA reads TGTGCCAGCAGTTTTGGGACTAGCGGGAGTGATACGCAGTATTTT.

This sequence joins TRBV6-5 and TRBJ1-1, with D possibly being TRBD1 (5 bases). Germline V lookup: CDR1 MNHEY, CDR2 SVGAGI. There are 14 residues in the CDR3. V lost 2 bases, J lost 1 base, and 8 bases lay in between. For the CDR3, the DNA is TGTGCCAGCAGTTACAGGGGATCGAACACTGAAGCTTTCTTT. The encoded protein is CASSYRGSNTEAFF.

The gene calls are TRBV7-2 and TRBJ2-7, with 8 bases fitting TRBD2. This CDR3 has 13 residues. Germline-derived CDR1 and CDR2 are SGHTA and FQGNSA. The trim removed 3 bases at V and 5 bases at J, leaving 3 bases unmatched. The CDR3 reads CASSFFGGDEQYF. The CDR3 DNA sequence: TGTGCCAGCAGCTTTTTCGGGGGGGACGAGCAGTACTTC.

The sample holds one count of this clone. CDR3 coding DNA: TGCGCCAGCAGCTTTCCACGGACAGGGGGCGTCTACGAGCAGTACTTC. Residues: CASSFPRTGGVYEQYF. The chain links TRBV5-1 to TRBJ2-7; 11 bases map to TRBD1. The V and J ends lost 2 bases and 3 bases, in that order; junction bases with no gene match: 7. Germline loops: CDR1 SGHRS, CDR2 YFSETQ. This CDR3 has 16 residues.

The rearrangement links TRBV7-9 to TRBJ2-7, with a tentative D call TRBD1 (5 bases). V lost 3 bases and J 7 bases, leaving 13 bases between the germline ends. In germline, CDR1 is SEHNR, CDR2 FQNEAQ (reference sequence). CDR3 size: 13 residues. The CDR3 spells CASSFQMGPEQYF. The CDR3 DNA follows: TGTGCCAGCAGCTTTCAAATGGGGCCAGAGCAGTACTTC.

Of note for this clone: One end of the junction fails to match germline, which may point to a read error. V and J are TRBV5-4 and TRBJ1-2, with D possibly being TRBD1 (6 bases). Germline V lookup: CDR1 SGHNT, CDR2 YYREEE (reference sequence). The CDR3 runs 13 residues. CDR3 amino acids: CASSLADSPNSYF. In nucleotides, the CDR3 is TGTGCCAGCAGCTTGGCGGACAGTCCCAACTCCTACTTC.

Written as DNA, the CDR3 is TGTGCCAGCAGCGCACCCCGGGACAGGGTGCCTGAAGCTTTCTTT. This translates into CASSAPRDRVPEAFF. The rearrangement joins TRBV7-9 to TRBJ1-1; 9 positions agree with TRBD1. This CDR3 contains 15 residues. The J segment lost 6 bases and the V segment lost 5 bases, leaving 10 bases of the junction unmatched. The V gene's germline CDR1 is SEHNR and CDR2 FQNEAQ (reference sequence).

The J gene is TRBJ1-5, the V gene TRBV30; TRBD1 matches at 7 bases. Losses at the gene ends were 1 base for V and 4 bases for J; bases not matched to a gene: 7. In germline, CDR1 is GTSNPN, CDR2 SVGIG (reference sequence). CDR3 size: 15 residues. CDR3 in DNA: TGTGCCTGGAGTGAGGGGACAGCTTCTAATCAGCCCCAGCATTTT. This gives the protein CAWSEGTASNQPQHF.

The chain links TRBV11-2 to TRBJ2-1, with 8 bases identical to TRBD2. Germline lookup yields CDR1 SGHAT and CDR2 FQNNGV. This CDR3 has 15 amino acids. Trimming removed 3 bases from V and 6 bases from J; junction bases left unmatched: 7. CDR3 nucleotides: TGTGCCAGCAGCTTCCGGTTAAGCGGGAGCAATGAGCAGTTCTTC. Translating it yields CASSFRLSGSNEQFF.

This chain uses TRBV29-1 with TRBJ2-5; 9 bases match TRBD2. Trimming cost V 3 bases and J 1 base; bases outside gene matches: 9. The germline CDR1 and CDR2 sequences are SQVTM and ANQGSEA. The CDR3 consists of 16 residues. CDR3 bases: TGCAGCGTTGAGGGCTCGCTAGCGGGACGCCAAGAGACCCAGTACTTC. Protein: CSVEGSLAGRQETQYF.

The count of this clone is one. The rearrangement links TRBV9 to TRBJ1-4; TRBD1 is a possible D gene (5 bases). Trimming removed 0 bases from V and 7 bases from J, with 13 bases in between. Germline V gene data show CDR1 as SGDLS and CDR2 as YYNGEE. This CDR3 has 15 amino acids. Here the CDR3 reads CASSVVGGSGEKLFF. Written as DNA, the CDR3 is TGTGCCAGCAGCGTAGTGGGGGGATCAGGTGAAAAACTGTTTTTT.

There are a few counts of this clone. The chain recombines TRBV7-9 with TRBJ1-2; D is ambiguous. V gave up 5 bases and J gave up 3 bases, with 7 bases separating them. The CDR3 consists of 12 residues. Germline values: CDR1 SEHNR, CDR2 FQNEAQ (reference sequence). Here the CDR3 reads CASSHQHYGYTF. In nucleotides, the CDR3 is TGTGCCAGCAGCCATCAGCACTATGGCTACACCTTC.

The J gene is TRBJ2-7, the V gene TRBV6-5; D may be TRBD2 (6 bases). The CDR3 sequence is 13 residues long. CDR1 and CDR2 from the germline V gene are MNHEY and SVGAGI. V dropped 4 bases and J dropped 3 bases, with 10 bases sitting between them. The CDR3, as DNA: TGTGCCAGCAGTTGGGACTCTCGCTACGAGCAGTACTTC. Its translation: CASSWDSRYEQYF.

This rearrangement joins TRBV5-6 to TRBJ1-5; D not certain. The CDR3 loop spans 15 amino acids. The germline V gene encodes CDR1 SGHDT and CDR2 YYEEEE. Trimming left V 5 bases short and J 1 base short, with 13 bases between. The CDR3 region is CASRSRPRSNQPQHF. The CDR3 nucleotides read TGTGCCAGCAGATCGAGGCCGCGAAGCAATCAGCCCCAGCATTTT.

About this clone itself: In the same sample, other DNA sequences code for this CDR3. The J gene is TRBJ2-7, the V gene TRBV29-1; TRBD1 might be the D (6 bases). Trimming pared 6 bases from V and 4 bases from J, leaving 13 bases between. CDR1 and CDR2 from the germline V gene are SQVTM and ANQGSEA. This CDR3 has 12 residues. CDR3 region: CSVALQGYEQYF. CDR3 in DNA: TGCAGCGTCGCGCTACAGGGATACGAGCAGTACTTC.

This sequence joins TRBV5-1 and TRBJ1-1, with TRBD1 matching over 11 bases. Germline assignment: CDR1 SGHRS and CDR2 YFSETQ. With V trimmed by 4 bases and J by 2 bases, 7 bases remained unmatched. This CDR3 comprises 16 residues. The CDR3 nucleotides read TGCGCCAGCAGCCCTGGACAGGGGGCGCGAAACACTGAAGCTTTCTTT. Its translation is CASSPGQGARNTEAFF.

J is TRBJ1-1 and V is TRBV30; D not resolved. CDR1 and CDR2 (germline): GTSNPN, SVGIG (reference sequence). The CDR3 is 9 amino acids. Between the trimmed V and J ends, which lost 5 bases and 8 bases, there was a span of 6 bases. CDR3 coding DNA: TGTGCCTGGGCCCCGGAAGCTTTCTTT. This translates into CAWAPEAFF.

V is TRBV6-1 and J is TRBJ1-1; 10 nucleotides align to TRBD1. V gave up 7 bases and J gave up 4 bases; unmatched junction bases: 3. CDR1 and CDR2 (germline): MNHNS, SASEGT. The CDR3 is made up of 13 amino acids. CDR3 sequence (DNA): TGTGCCAGCATAAGGACAGGGGGCACTGAAGCTTTCTTT. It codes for CASIRTGGTEAFF.